These 16 T cell receptor beta chains originate from one sample sequenced in a study of T-cell reconstitution after alpha-beta-depleted transplantation in children. Unique molecular identifiers were built into the TCRbeta library. In TCRdb, the PCR reads were re-called with MiXCR into one record per CDR3 protein. The table lists hundreds of thousands of distinct CDR3 sequences, approximately 10% of them singletons. The source material was PBMCs from the stem cell graft donor, sampled from the stem cell graft. The receptors here all came from a human donor who donated a stem cell graft to a child with acute myeloid leukemia.

This chain joins TRBV29-1 and TRBJ2-3; D may match TRBD1 or TRBD2 (5 bases each). V gave up 6 bases and J gave up 0 bases, with 7 bases separating them. The germline gives CDR1 SQVTM, CDR2 ANQGSEA. The CDR3 contains 12 residues. The CDR3 protein is CSVGDSTDTQYF. The CDR3 DNA is TGCAGCGTGGGGGACAGCACAGATACGCAGTATTTT.

V usage is TRBV5-4 and J usage is TRBJ2-3; a possible D gene is TRBD2 (6 bases). Germline-derived CDR1 and CDR2 are SGHNT and YYREEE (reference sequence). CDR3 size: 13 residues. The V and J ends lost 4 bases and 6 bases respectively, with 12 bases between them. CDR3 region: CASSGRILDTQYF. CDR3 in DNA: TGTGCCAGCAGCGGGAGGATCTTGGATACGCAGTATTTT.

This clonotype was counted at least ten times. CDR3 coding DNA: TGTGCCACTACCCTGGAGGGGATGGACGAGCAGTACTTC. Translated: CATTLEGMDEQYF. V and J are TRBV28 and TRBJ2-7, with D perhaps TRBD2 (6 bases). V dropped 10 bases and J dropped 5 bases, with 18 bases sitting between them. This CDR3 spans 13 amino acids. CDR1 MDHEN and CDR2 SYDVKM come from the germline V gene. Combining the CDR3 with reference TRBV28 and TRBJ2-7 gives the whole variable domain DVKVTQSSRYLVKRTGEKVFLECVQDMDHENMFWYRQDPGLGLRLIYFSYDVKMKEKGDIPEGYSVSREKKERFSLILESASTNQTSMYLCATTLEGMDEQYFGPGTRLTVT.

This clonotype occurred a few times. V usage is TRBV20-1 and J usage is TRBJ2-7, with TRBD2 as a possible D gene (5 bases). The V gene's germline CDR1 is DFQATT and CDR2 SNEGSKA (reference sequence). The V end was cut by 0 bases, the J end by 1 base, with 13 bases between. This CDR3 is built from 15 residues. CDR3 DNA sequence: TGCAGTGCTAGAGATGAAGGTAGGAGGTCCTACGAGCAGTACTTC. Translation gives CSARDEGRRSYEQYF.

This clonotype was counted ten times or more. This chain joins TRBV5-1 and TRBJ2-2; D is undetermined. The V end lost 3 bases, the J end lost 2 bases, and 5 bases lay between the germline ends. There are 13 residues in the CDR3. Germline assignment: CDR1 SGHRS and CDR2 YFSETQ. The CDR3 loop is CASSSGNTGELFF. CDR3 bases: TGCGCCAGCAGCTCCGGAAACACCGGGGAGCTGTTTTTT.

This clonotype was seen a handful of times. The V gene is TRBV25-1, the J gene TRBJ2-7; a possible D gene is TRBD2 (7 bases). Germline CDR1 and CDR2: MGHDK and SYGVNS. The CDR3 sequence is 15 residues long. Deletions cut 3 bases from V and 3 bases from J, with 15 bases between. The CDR3 region is CASSERGGGDYEQYF. The CDR3, as DNA: TGTGCCAGCAGTGAGAGAGGAGGGGGGGACTACGAGCAGTACTTC.

The chain carries TRBV29-1 and TRBJ2-1; 10 bases are a match to TRBD2. V shed 4 bases and J 9 bases; nucleotides not matched to a gene: 18. The germline V gene encodes CDR1 SQVTM and CDR2 ANQGSEA. The CDR3 loop spans 17 amino acids. The CDR3 loop is CSVGYISGRLGLGEQFF. The CDR3 DNA is TGCAGCGTTGGTTATATTAGCGGGAGGTTGGGATTGGGTGAGCAGTTCTTC.

V and J are TRBV11-2 and TRBJ2-5; TRBD2 matches at 8 bases. The CDR3 is made up of 15 amino acids. Germline V gene lookup returns CDR1 SGHAT and CDR2 FQNNGV. V lost 1 base, J lost 9 bases, and 10 bases stayed unmatched. CDR3 DNA sequence: TGTGCCAGCAGCTTAGTAGAGCGGGGGCGAGGGGCCCAGTACTTC. Translation gives CASSLVERGRGAQYF.

This clonotype has just a few counts. The V call is TRBV6-1, the J call TRBJ1-1, with D possibly being TRBD1 (5 bases). The CDR3 totals 14 residues. Germline V gene sequence: CDR1 MNHNS, CDR2 SASEGT. The ends were cut back, 7 bases at V and 4 bases at J, with 16 bases in the middle. CDR3 nucleotide sequence: TGTGCCAGCAAAAATCAGGGAAGGAGCACTGAAGCTTTCTTT. This translates into CASKNQGRSTEAFF.

The chain links TRBV18 to TRBJ2-7, with unresolved D. The CDR3 sequence is 15 residues long. Germline assignment: CDR1 KGHSH and CDR2 LQKENI. V shed 1 base and J shed 4 bases, with 14 bases lying between them. CDR3 region: CASSPLGQLEYEQYF. The CDR3 DNA sequence: TGTGCCAGCTCACCACTGGGCCAGCTCGAATACGAGCAGTACTTC.

This rearrangement joins TRBV6-1 to TRBJ2-7; a weak D match, TRBD1 (5 bases). Trimming took 7 bases from V and 6 from J, leaving 25 bases between them. The germline V gene has CDR1 MNHNS and CDR2 SASEGT. CDR3 length: 16 amino acids. The CDR3 DNA reads as TGTGCCAGCACTATGACTCAGGGAAGCCCCCCGGGCGAGCAGTACTTC. Residues: CASTMTQGSPPGEQYF.

This clonotype was detected only a few times. This rearrangement joins TRBV4-2 to TRBJ2-7; TRBD2 agrees at 7 bases. Germline V CDR1 and CDR2: LGHNA, YNFKEQ. V was clipped by 0 bases and J by 2 bases; unmatched bases: 7. The CDR3 totals 16 residues. Here the CDR3 DNA reads TGTGCCAGCAGCCAAGATGGGGCGGGAGCCCCCTACGAGCAGTACTTC. Amino acids: CASSQDGAGAPYEQYF.

This clonotype came up a few times. The rearrangement joins TRBV5-1 to TRBJ1-2, with 9 bases lining up with TRBD1. Germline CDR1 is SGHRS and CDR2 is YFSETQ. This CDR3 spans 16 amino acids. Trimming cost V 4 bases and J 4 bases; bases outside gene matches: 11. The CDR3 sequence: CASSRGTGPRAYGYTF. CDR3 DNA: TGCGCCAGCAGCCGAGGGACAGGGCCCCGGGCCTATGGCTACACCTTC. The complete variable domain, with remaining parts taken from reference TRBV5-1 and TRBJ1-2, reads KAGVTQTPRYLIKTRGQQVTLSCSPISGHRSVSWYQQTPGQGLQFLFEYFSETQRNKGNFPGRFSGRQFSNSRSEMNVSTLELGDSALYLCASSRGTGPRAYGYTFGSGTRLTVV.

The chain joins TRBV5-1 to TRBJ1-1; unclear D gene. Between the trimmed V and J ends, which lost 4 bases and 5 bases, there was a span of 12 bases. The CDR3 extends over 13 amino acids. In germline, CDR1 is SGHRS, CDR2 YFSETQ. DNA for the CDR3: TGCGCCAGCAGCCCCGCGGGATGGACTGAAGCTTTCTTT. Translating it yields CASSPAGWTEAFF.

This chain connects TRBV5-1 to TRBJ1-2; D is undetermined. The V gene lost 4 bases and the J gene lost 6 bases, with 13 bases spanning the gap. CDR1 and CDR2 from the germline V gene are SGHRS and YFSETQ. The CDR3 consists of 13 residues. The CDR3 DNA is TGCGCCAGCAGCCCGCAGTGGGGTGATGGCTACACCTTC. Residues: CASSPQWGDGYTF.

The table lists this clonotype with many counts. CDR3 in DNA: TGTGCCAGCAGCGCCCGGGACAGGGCGAACGAGCAGTACTTC. Translation: CASSARDRANEQYF. The chain uses TRBV9 and TRBJ2-7, with 9 bases that match TRBD1. With V trimmed by 3 bases and J by 5 bases, 6 bases remained unmatched. Germline loops: CDR1 SGDLS, CDR2 YYNGEE. CDR3 length: 14 residues.